One T cell receptor (beta chain) is described in this entry. Germline assignment: CDR1 LNHDA and CDR2 SQIVND (reference sequence). V was clipped by 8 bases and J by 4 bases, with 14 bases between them. The CDR3 totals 13 residues. Sequencing used immunoSEQ multiplex PCR; TCRdb keeps in-frame clones, though not all of them. The table has some 85,000 clones, about 77% seen once. This entry belongs to a study of blood T cell repertoires in COVID-19. The material sequenced was peripheral blood. The V and J genes are TRBV19 and TRBJ1-2; D might be TRBD1 (6 bases). This receptor was identified in a man between 65 and 85 years old with COVID-19, enrolled during active disease. This chain's CDR3 is CASRKPTGYGYTF. CDR3 in DNA: TGTGCCAGTCGGAAGCCGACAGGCTATGGCTACACCTTC.